This TCR beta chain came from a study of early T cells in non-severe SARS-CoV-2 infection. MiXCR, run by TCRdb on the 5' RACE reads, gives a single entry per CDR3 protein. Among under 35,000 distinct CDR3 sequences listed, around 7% were seen once. Deletions cut 0 bases from V and 7 bases from J, with 17 bases between. CDR1 and CDR2 (germline): LGHNA, YNFKEQ. This CDR3 is 16 amino acids long. This clonotype was recorded many times. The antigen is not known. Whole-study results and caveats: Anti-spike CD8 specificities were favored by VDJdb matching, whose results missed private and CD4 specificities.

Sequencing input: whole blood. This receptor was obtained from an adult who was a healthcare worker with PCR-confirmed SARS-CoV-2 infection or an uninfected control (not recorded which). The chain employs TRBV4-2 and TRBJ2-3; TRBD2 might be the D (6 bases). The CDR3 is CASSQEGGFTTYTQYF. In DNA, the CDR3 is TGTGCCAGCAGCCAAGAGGGGGGATTTACGACCTATACGCAGTATTTT.